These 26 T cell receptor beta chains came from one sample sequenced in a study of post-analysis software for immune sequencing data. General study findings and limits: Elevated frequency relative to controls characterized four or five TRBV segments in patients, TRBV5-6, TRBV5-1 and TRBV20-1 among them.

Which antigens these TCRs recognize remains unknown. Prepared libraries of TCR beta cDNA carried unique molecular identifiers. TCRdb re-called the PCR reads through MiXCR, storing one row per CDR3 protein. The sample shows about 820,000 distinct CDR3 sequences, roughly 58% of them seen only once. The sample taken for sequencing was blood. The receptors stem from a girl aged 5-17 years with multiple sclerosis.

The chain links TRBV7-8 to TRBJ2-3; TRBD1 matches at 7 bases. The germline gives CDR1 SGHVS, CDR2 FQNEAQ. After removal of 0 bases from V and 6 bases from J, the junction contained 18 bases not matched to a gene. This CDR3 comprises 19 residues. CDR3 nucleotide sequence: TGTGCCAGCAGCTTAGCACAGGGGCTAGGGGACCGGGTCAGGGATACGCAGTATTTT. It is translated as CASSLAQGLGDRVRDTQYF.

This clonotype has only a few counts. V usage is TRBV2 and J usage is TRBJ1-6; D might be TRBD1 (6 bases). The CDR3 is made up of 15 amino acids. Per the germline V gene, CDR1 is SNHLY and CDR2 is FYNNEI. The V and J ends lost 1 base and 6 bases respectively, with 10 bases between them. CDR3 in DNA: TGTGCCAGCAGTGAAGAGCGGACAGCTAATTCACCCCTCCACTTT. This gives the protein CASSEERTANSPLHF.

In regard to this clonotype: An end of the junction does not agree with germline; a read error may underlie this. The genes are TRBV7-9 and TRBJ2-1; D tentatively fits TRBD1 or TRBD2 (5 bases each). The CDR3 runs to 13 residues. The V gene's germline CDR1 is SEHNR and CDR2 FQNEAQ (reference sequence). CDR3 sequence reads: CANSLGALNEQFF. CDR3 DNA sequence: TGTGCCAACAGCCTCGGGGCCCTCAATGAGCAGTTCTTC.

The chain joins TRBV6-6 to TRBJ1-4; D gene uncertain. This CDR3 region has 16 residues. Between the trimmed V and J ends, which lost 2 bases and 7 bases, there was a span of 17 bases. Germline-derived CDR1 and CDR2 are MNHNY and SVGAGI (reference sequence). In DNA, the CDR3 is TGTGCCAGCAGTTACGCCCCGGCGGGATACGGTGAAAAACTGTTTTTT. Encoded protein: CASSYAPAGYGEKLFF.

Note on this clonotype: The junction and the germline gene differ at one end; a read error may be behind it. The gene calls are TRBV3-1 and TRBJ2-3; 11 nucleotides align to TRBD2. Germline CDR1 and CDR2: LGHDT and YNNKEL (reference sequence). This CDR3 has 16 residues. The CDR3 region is CAGSQELAGATDTQYF. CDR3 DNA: TGTGCCGGCAGCCAAGAACTAGCGGGAGCCACAGATACGCAGTATTTT.

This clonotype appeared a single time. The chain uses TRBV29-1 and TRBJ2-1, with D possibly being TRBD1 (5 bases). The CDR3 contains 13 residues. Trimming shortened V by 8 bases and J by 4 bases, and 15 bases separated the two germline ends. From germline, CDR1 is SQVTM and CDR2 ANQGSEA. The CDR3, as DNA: TGCAGCTTTAGACAGACGACATACAATGAGCAGTTCTTC. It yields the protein CSFRQTTYNEQFF.

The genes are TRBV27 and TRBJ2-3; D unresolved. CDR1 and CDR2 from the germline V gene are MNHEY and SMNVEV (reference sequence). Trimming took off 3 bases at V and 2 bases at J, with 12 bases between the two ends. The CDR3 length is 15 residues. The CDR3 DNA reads TGTGCCAGCAGTTTCCTCGGCTTATACACAGATACGCAGTATTTT. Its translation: CASSFLGLYTDTQYF.

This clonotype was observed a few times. The CDR3 DNA reads as TGCAGTGCTGGGACAGGGTCCTATGGCTACACCTTC. This gives the protein CSAGTGSYGYTF. V is TRBV20-1 and J is TRBJ1-2; 9 bases map to TRBD1. The J segment lost 4 bases and the V segment lost 5 bases, leaving 2 bases of the junction unmatched. Germline V gene sequence: CDR1 DFQATT, CDR2 SNEGSKA (reference sequence). The CDR3 consists of 12 residues.

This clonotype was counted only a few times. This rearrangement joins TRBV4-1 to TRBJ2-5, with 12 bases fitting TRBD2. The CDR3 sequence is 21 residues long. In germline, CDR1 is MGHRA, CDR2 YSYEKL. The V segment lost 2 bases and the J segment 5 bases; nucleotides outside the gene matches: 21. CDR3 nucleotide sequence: TGCGCCAGCAGCCAACCGGGGCTAACTAGCGGGGGGAAAGCTCGGAGGGAGACCCAGTACTTC. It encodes CASSQPGLTSGGKARRETQYF.

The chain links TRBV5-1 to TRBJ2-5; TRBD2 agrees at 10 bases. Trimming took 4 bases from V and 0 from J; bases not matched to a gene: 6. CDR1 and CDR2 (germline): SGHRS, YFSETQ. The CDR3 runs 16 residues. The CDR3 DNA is TGCGCCAGCAGCACTAGCGGGGAGTGGTACCAAGAGACCCAGTACTTC. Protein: CASSTSGEWYQETQYF.

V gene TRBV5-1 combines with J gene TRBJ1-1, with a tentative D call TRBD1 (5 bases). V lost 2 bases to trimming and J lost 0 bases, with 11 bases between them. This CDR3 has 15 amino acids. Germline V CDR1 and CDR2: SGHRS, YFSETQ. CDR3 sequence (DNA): TGCGCCAGCAGCTTACCGGGACGGCTGAACACTGAAGCTTTCTTT. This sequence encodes CASSLPGRLNTEAFF.

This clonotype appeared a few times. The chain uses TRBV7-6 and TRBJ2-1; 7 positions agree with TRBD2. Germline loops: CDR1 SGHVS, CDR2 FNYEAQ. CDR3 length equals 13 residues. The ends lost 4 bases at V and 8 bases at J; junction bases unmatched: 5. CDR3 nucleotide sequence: TGTGCCAGCAGCTCCAAGGGAGGGTATGAGCAGTTCTTC. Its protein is CASSSKGGYEQFF.

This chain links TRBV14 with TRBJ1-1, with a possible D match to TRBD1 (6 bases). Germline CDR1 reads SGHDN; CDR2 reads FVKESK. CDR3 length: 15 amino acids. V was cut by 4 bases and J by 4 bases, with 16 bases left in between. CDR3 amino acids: CASSRYRDQSTEAFF. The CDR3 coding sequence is TGTGCCAGCAGCCGCTACAGGGATCAGAGCACTGAAGCTTTCTTT.

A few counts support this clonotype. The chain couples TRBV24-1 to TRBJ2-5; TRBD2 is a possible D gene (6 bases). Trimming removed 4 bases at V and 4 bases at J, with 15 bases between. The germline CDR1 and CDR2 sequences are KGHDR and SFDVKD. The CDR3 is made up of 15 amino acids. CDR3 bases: TGTGCCACCAGTGACTCCCGGGACTGGGGAGAGACCCAGTACTTC. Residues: CATSDSRDWGETQYF.

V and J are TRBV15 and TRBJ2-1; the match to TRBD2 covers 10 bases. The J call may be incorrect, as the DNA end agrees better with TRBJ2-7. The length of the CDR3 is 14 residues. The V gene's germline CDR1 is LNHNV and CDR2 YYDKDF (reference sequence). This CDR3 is CATSGGLADNEQYF. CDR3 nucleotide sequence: TGTGCCACCAGCGGTGGACTAGCGGACAATGAGCAGTACTTC.

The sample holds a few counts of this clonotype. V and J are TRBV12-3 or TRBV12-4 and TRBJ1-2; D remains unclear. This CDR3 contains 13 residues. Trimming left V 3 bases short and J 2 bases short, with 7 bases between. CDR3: CASSLRRNYGYTF. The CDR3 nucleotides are TGTGCCAGCAGTTTGAGGCGGAACTATGGCTACACCTTC.

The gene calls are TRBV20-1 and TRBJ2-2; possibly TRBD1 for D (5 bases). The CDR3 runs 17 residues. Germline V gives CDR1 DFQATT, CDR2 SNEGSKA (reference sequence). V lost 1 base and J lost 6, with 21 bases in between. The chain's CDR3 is CSARARPPGLVAGELFF. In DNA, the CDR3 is TGCAGTGCTAGAGCCCGGCCCCCAGGGTTGGTGGCCGGGGAGCTGTTTTTT.

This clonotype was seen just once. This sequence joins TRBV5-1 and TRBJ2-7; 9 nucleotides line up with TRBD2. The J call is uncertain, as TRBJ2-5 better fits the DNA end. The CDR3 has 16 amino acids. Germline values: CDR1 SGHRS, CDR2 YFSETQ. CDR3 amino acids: CASSLGVAGVGETQYF. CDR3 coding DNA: TGCGCCAGCAGCTTGGGGGTAGCGGGAGTGGGAGAGACCCAGTACTTC.

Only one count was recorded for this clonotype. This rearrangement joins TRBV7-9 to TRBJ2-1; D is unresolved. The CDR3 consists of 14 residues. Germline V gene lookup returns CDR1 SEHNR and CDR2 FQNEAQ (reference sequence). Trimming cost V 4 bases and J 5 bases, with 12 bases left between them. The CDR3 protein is CASSSSRNDNEQFF. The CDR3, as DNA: TGTGCCAGCAGCTCTTCGCGGAATGACAATGAGCAGTTCTTC.

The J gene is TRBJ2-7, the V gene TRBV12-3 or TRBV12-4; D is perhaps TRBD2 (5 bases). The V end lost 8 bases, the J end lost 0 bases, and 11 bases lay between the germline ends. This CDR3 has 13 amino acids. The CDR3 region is CASGRGYSYEQYF. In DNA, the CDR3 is TGTGCCAGCGGTCGAGGGTACTCCTACGAGCAGTACTTC.

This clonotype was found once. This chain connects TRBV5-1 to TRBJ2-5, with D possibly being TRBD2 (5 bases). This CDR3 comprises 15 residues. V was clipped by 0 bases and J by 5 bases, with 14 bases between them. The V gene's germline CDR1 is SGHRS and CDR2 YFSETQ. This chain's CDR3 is CASSLVEGMGETQYF. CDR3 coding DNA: TGCGCCAGCAGCTTGGTCGAGGGCATGGGGGAGACCCAGTACTTC.

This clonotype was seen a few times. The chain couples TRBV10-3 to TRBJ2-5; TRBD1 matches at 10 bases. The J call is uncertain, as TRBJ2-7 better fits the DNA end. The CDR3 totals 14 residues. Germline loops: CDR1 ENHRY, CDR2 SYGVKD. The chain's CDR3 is CAISESGQGYEQYF. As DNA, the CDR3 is TGTGCCATCAGTGAGTCGGGACAGGGGTACGAGCAGTACTTC.

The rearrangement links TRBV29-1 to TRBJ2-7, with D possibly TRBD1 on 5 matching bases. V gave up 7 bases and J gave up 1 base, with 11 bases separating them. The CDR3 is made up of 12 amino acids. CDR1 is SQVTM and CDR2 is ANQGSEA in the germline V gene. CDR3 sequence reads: CSASQASYEQYF. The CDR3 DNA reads TGCAGCGCGTCACAGGCGTCCTACGAGCAGTACTTC.

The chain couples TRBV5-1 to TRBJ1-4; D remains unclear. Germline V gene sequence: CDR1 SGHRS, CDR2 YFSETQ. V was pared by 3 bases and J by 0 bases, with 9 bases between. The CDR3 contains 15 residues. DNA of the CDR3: TGCGCCAGCAGCTCCGGACCGTCAACTAATGAAAAACTGTTTTTT. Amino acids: CASSSGPSTNEKLFF.

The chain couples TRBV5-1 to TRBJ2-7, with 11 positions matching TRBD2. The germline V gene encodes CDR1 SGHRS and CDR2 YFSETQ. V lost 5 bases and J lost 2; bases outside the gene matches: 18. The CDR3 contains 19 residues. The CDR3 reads CASRQVAGGPSTRPYEQYF. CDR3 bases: TGCGCCAGCAGGCAAGTAGCGGGAGGGCCGAGTACTAGGCCCTACGAGCAGTACTTC.

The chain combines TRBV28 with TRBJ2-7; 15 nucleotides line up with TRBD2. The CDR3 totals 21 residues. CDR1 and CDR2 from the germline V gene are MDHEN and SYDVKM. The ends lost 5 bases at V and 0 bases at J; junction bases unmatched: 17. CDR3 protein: CASSVGGLAGGRTLSSYEQYF. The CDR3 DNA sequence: TGTGCCAGCAGTGTGGGGGGACTAGCGGGGGGCCGTACCCTGAGCTCCTACGAGCAGTACTTC.